This TCR beta chain was obtained from a study of T cells after yellow fever vaccination. General study results and limits: Contaminating bulk clonotypes could be abundant in FACS-sorted repertoires. Clonotypes appearing in both CD4 and CD8 compartments existed, and their share was small.

Trimming cost V 6 bases and J 10 bases, with 12 bases left between them. The CDR3 loop spans 11 amino acids. This clonotype was detected only a few times. The target antigen is unknown. TCRdb ran MiXCR on the 5' RACE reads and lists one entry per CDR3 protein. Altogether hundreds of thousands of distinct CDR3 sequences are present, roughly 7.5% being singletons, with the ten largest covering under 20%. Here the sequenced sample was PBMCs, taken about 41 days after the first yellow fever vaccination. The origin of this receptor is a man aged 18 to 29 who received the YFV17D yellow fever vaccine. This chain links TRBV12-3 or TRBV12-4 with TRBJ1-1, with D possibly matching TRBD1 (6 bases). The CDR3 nucleotides are TGTGCCAGCAGGACAGGAATGGCAGCTTTCTTT. Translating gives CASRTGMAAFF.